This is a list of T cell receptor beta chains from one sample in a study of neurological immune-mediated disorders. TCRdb reprocessed the 5' RACE reads via MiXCR and lists one record per CDR3 protein. The sample holds tens of thousands of distinct CDR3 sequences; roughly 13% are singletons and the top ten take roughly 1.3%. The sequenced sample was PBMCs. The receptors here all came from a female donor in good health. CDR3s include the opening cysteine and the closing phenylalanine or tryptophan. D genes are given only for firm matches. Only some rows state a clone size, as once, few, many or a class for expanded clones.

length: 18; V: TRBV20-1; size: many; J: TRBJ2-4; D: -; DNA: TGCAGTGTCTCGGAGGGGACCCTAAGCCCCAGAGCCAAAAACATTCAGTACTTC; CDR3: CSVSEGTLSPRAKNIQYF
length: 15; V: TRBV20-1; size: many; J: TRBJ2-4; D: TRBD1; DNA: TGCGCTCAGACCGGGACAGCCCTAGCCAAAAACATTCAGTACTTC; CDR3: CAQTGTALAKNIQYF
length: 17; V: TRBV7-2; size: many; J: TRBJ2-1; D: TRBD2; DNA: TGTGCCAGCAGCTTAGGTAGGACTAGCGGGAGAAGGGCTGAGCAGTTCTTC; CDR3: CASSLGRTSGRRAEQFF
length: 17; V: TRBV5-1; size: many; J: TRBJ2-7; D: -; DNA: TGCGCCAGCAGCCCCTCCTTCGGCGCTTTGGGGAGAGGCGAGCAGTACTTC; CDR3: CASSPSFGALGRGEQYF
length: 16; V: TRBV7-3; size: many; J: TRBJ2-1; D: TRBD2; DNA: TGTGCCAGCAGCCTTACCGGGACTAGTACCTACAATGAGCAGTTCTTC; CDR3: CASSLTGTSTYNEQFF
length: 15; V: TRBV19; size: -; J: TRBJ2-1; D: TRBD1; DNA: TGTGCCAGTAGTTACAGGGGGTGGGTTGTCGATGAGCAGTTCTTC; CDR3: CASSYRGWVVDEQFF
length: 17; V: TRBV12-3/TRBV12-4; size: many; J: TRBJ2-5; D: TRBD2; DNA: TGTGCCAGCACCCAGGGACTAGCGGGGGTCGGTGGAGAGACCCAGTACTTC; CDR3: CASTQGLAGVGGETQYF
length: 14; V: TRBV12-3/TRBV12-4; size: many; J: TRBJ1-3; D: -; DNA: TGTGCCAGCAGTTTACAGACTTCTGGAAACACCATATATTTT; CDR3: CASSLQTSGNTIYF
length: 13; V: TRBV5-1; size: many; J: TRBJ2-7; D: -; DNA: TGCGCCAGCAGCTTGACGTCAGCTTACGAGCAGTACTTC; CDR3: CASSLTSAYEQYF
length: 13; V: TRBV5-1; size: many; J: TRBJ2-7; D: TRBD1; DNA: TGCGCCAGCAGCCCTAACAGGGGTAACGAGCAGTACTTC; CDR3: CASSPNRGNEQYF
length: 16; V: TRBV7-2; size: many; J: TRBJ1-3; D: -; DNA: TGTGCCAGCAGTCCAAGTGGGGGGGGCTCTGGAAACACCATATATTTT; CDR3: CASSPSGGGSGNTIYF
length: 16; V: TRBV5-1; size: many; J: TRBJ2-1; D: -; DNA: TGCGCCAGCAGCTCGGAGGGGGAAACCTCCTACAATGAGCAGTTCTTC; CDR3: CASSSEGETSYNEQFF
length: 13; V: TRBV2; size: few; J: TRBJ1-1; D: TRBD1; DNA: TGTGCCAGCAGTGGACAGGGGACCACTGAAGCTTTCTTT; CDR3: CASSGQGTTEAFF
length: 15; V: TRBV20-1; size: many; J: TRBJ1-1; D: -; DNA: TGCAGTGCTAGAATGCCGGGGGGGGTCGACACTGAAGCTTTCTTT; CDR3: CSARMPGGVDTEAFF
length: 18; V: TRBV29-1; size: many; J: TRBJ1-3; D: TRBD1; DNA: TGCAGCGTTGAAGATCCGGGACAGTTCTCTTTGTCTGGAAACACCATATATTTT; CDR3: CSVEDPGQFSLSGNTIYF
length: 13; V: TRBV6-5; size: many; J: TRBJ2-7; D: -; DNA: TGTGCCAGCAGCCCAACTCGGTACTACGAGCAGTACTTC; CDR3: CASSPTRYYEQYF
length: 15; V: TRBV20-1; size: many; J: TRBJ2-7; D: TRBD2; DNA: TGCAGTGCCTCCGGTTCTAGCGGGAGCTGGGCCGAGCAGTACTTC; CDR3: CSASGSSGSWAEQYF
length: 14; V: TRBV5-1; size: -; J: TRBJ1-6; D: -; DNA: TGCGCCAGCAGCACAGAGACGGAGACTTCACCCCTGCACTTT; CDR3: CASSTETETSPLHF
length: 17; V: TRBV20-1; size: many; J: TRBJ2-7; D: -; DNA: TGCAGTGCTAGAGATCCCCGCCCGAAAAGGAGGGGCTACGAGCAGTACTTC; CDR3: CSARDPRPKRRGYEQYF
length: 15; V: TRBV20-1; size: many; J: TRBJ2-7; D: TRBD1; DNA: TGCAGTGCTAGAGGGACAGGCCTATCGGGGTACGAGCAGTACTTC; CDR3: CSARGTGLSGYEQYF
length: 14; V: TRBV12-3/TRBV12-4; size: many; J: TRBJ1-6; D: TRBD1; DNA: TGTGCCAGCAGTTTCCGGGACAGGGGTTCACCCCTCCACTTT; CDR3: CASSFRDRGSPLHF
length: 15; V: TRBV24-1; size: many; J: TRBJ2-2; D: -; DNA: TGTGCCACCAGTGATCACGGAACTAACACCGGGGAGCTGTTTTTT; CDR3: CATSDHGTNTGELFF
length: 17; V: TRBV5-1; size: many; J: TRBJ2-2; D: TRBD2; DNA: TGCGCCAGCAGCCGGGGACTAGCGACGAGTAACACCGGGGAGCTGTTTTTT; CDR3: CASSRGLATSNTGELFF
length: 13; V: TRBV9; size: many; J: TRBJ2-7; D: -; DNA: TGTGCCAGCAGCGTAAACCCCTCCTACGAGCAGTACTTC; CDR3: CASSVNPSYEQYF
length: 15; V: TRBV20-1; size: many; J: TRBJ2-5; D: TRBD1; DNA: TGCAGTGCTAGTGTATTGGACAGGGCCCATCGGACCCAGTACTTC; CDR3: CSASVLDRAHRTQYF
length: 13; V: TRBV12-3/TRBV12-4; size: many; J: TRBJ2-6; D: -; DNA: TGTGCCAGCAGGGACTCTGGGGCCAACGTCCTGACTTTC; CDR3: CASRDSGANVLTF
length: 14; V: TRBV7-3; size: many; J: TRBJ2-5; D: -; DNA: TGTGCCAGCAGCGGCAGTGGGTCGGGAGAGACCCAGTACTTC; CDR3: CASSGSGSGETQYF
length: 15; V: TRBV2; size: many; J: TRBJ2-7; D: TRBD1; DNA: TGTGCCAGCAGTGAAGTGGGACAGAACTCCTACGAGCAGTACTTC; CDR3: CASSEVGQNSYEQYF
length: 15; V: TRBV6-5; size: many; J: TRBJ2-7; D: TRBD2; DNA: TGTGCCAGCAGTTCCGCGGGAGGGCCTTACTACGAGCAGTACTTC; CDR3: CASSSAGGPYYEQYF
length: 13; V: TRBV9; size: many; J: TRBJ2-1; D: -; DNA: TGTGCCAGCAGCGTAGTCGGGTACAATGAGCAGTTCTTC; CDR3: CASSVVGYNEQFF
length: 14; V: TRBV5-1; size: many; J: TRBJ1-4; D: TRBD1; DNA: TGCGCCAGCAGCGCCGGACAGGGCAATGAAAAACTGTTTTTT; CDR3: CASSAGQGNEKLFF
length: 15; V: TRBV11-2; size: once; J: TRBJ2-7; D: TRBD1; DNA: TGTGCCAGCAGCTTAGTGGGACAGGGGAGGAACAAGCAGTACTTC; CDR3: CASSLVGQGRNKQYF
length: 13; V: TRBV27; size: many; J: TRBJ2-7; D: -; DNA: TGTGCCAGCAGGCTTATGCAGGGCTACGAGCAGTACTTC; CDR3: CASRLMQGYEQYF
length: 14; V: TRBV27; size: many; J: TRBJ2-4; D: -; DNA: TGTGCCAGCAGTCTGCAGGGTGCTACGGACATTCAGTACTTC; CDR3: CASSLQGATDIQYF
length: 15; V: TRBV14; size: -; J: TRBJ2-2; D: -; DNA: TGTGCCAGCAGCCAATTCCTCTCTAACACCGGGGAGCTGTTTTTT; CDR3: CASSQFLSNTGELFF
length: 15; V: TRBV6-4; size: many; J: TRBJ2-3; D: TRBD2; DNA: TGTGCCAGCACCCATACTAGCGGGGGACGGATGGCGCAGTATTTT; CDR3: CASTHTSGGRMAQYF
length: 15; V: TRBV4-1; size: many; J: TRBJ2-7; D: -; DNA: TGCGCCAGCAGCCAAGTGACAGGGAGGTTTAACGAGCAGTACTTC; CDR3: CASSQVTGRFNEQYF
length: 14; V: TRBV5-1; size: many; J: TRBJ1-1; D: -; DNA: TGCGCCAGCAGCCGGGACAACTCGAACACTGAAGCTTTCTTT; CDR3: CASSRDNSNTEAFF
length: 16; V: TRBV5-1; size: many; J: TRBJ1-1; D: -; DNA: TGCGCCAGCAGCTCCCCTGGGAGGGCTGGGGGCACTGAAGCTTTCTTT; CDR3: CASSSPGRAGGTEAFF
length: 12; V: TRBV20-1; size: many; J: TRBJ1-1; D: -; DNA: TGCAGTCCCTTAAGGGGTGATACTGAAGCTTTCTTT; CDR3: CSPLRGDTEAFF
length: 15; V: TRBV5-6; size: many; J: TRBJ2-2; D: -; DNA: TGTGCCAGCAGCTTGGCCGGGACCCCTTTCGGGGAGCTGTTTTTT; CDR3: CASSLAGTPFGELFF
length: 14; V: TRBV12-3/TRBV12-4; size: many; J: TRBJ1-1; D: -; DNA: TGTGCCAGCAGTTTAAGGGGGGGAAACACTGAAGCTTTCTTT; CDR3: CASSLRGGNTEAFF
length: 17; V: TRBV5-1; size: many; J: TRBJ2-2; D: TRBD2; DNA: TGCGCCAGCAGCTTGGCGGTAGCGGGAGCAGGGACCGGGGAGCTGTTTTTT; CDR3: CASSLAVAGAGTGELFF
length: 14; V: TRBV11-3; size: -; J: TRBJ2-3; D: -; DNA: TGTGCCAGCAGCTTGGGCACAGGTTCAGATACGCAGTATTTT; CDR3: CASSLGTGSDTQYF
length: 17; V: TRBV12-3/TRBV12-4; size: many; J: TRBJ1-1; D: -; DNA: TGTGCCAGCAGTTTAACAGGAACAGCTAGGGGTCACGCAGAAGCTTTCTTT; CDR3: CASSLTGTARGHAEAFF
length: 14; V: TRBV5-1; size: many; J: TRBJ2-5; D: -; DNA: TGCGCCACACGAGCAGGGACACAGAAAGAGACCCAGTACTTC; CDR3: CATRAGTQKETQYF
length: 15; V: TRBV7-9; size: many; J: TRBJ1-1; D: -; DNA: TGTGCCAGCAGCTTCGGTCGGGGGACGAACACTGAAGCTTTCTTT; CDR3: CASSFGRGTNTEAFF
length: 15; V: TRBV5-1; size: many; J: TRBJ2-5; D: TRBD2; DNA: TGCGCCAGCAGCTTTAGGGAGCGGGGAGTGGAGACCCAGTACTTC; CDR3: CASSFRERGVETQYF
length: 15; V: TRBV28; size: -; J: TRBJ1-1; D: -; DNA: TGTGCCAGCAGTTTAAAAGGACCCAGGAACACTGAAGCTTTCTTT; CDR3: CASSLKGPRNTEAFF
length: 13; V: TRBV5-1; size: many; J: TRBJ1-6; D: -; DNA: TGCGCCAGTCGTCAGGAGTTAAATTCACCCCTCCACTTT; CDR3: CASRQELNSPLHF